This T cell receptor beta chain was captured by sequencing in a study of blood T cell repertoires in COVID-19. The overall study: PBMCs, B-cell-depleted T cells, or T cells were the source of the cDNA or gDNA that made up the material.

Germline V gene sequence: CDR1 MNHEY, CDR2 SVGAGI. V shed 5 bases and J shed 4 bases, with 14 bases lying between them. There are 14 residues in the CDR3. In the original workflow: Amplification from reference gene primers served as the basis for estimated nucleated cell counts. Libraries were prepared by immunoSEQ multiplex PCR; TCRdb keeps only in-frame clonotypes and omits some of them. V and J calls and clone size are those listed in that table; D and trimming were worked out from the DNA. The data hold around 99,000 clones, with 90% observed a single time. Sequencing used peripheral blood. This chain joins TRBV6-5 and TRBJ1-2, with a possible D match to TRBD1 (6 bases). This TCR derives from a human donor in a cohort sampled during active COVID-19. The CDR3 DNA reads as TGTGCCAGCAGTAAGGCAGGGGAAGGCTATGGCTACACCTTC. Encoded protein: CASSKAGEGYGYTF.